This TCR beta chain was found in a study of T cells in tuberculosis. Turning to the study itself: IGRA-negative adolescents, IGRA-positive adolescents with latent tuberculosis and adults with active tuberculosis formed this South African cohort. General study findings and limits: GEM motif frequencies gave over 60% accuracy; the GMM repertoire gave roughly 86%. The TCR-beta difference was not significant; alpha differences partly reflected length.

Deletions cut 7 bases from V and 7 bases from J, with 20 bases between. CDR1 is MNHEY, CDR2 SMNVEV, per germline (reference sequence). The CDR3 has 16 amino acids. Unsorted cryopreserved PBMC were sequenced, averaging around 100,000 T cells per clinical donor. In the case of this clone: Its antigen is not identified.

Assay: immunoSEQ multiplex PCR; the TCRdb copy retains only in-frame clones and omits some. This table has tens of thousands of clones, 80% to 90% appearing once. Sequenced input: PBMCs. The chain has TRBV27 and TRBJ1-6; no clear D. The clonotype originates from a donor between 10 and 35 years old with latent tuberculosis or without tuberculosis infection. The CDR3 protein is CASTPWPNLNNSPLHF. For the CDR3, the DNA is TGTGCCAGCACCCCCTGGCCGAATTTGAACAATTCACCCCTCCACTTT.